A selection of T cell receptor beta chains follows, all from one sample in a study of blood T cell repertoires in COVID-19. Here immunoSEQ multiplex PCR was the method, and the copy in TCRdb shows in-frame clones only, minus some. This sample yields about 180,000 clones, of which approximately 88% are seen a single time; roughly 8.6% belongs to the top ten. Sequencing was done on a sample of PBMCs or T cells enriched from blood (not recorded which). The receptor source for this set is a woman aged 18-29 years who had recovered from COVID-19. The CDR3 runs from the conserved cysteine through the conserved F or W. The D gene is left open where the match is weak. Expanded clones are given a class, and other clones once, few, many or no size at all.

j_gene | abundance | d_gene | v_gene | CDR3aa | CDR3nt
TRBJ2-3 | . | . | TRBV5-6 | CASILRGTDTQYF | TGTGCCAGCATCCTACGGGGCACAGATACGCAGTATTTT
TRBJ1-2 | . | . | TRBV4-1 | CASSQDRPTGTRGYTF | TGCGCCAGCAGCCAAGATCGTCCTACAGGGACACGCGGCTACACCTTC
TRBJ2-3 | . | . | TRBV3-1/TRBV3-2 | CASSQMASGTDTQYF | TGTGCCAGCAGCCAAATGGCAAGTGGCACAGATACGCAGTATTTT
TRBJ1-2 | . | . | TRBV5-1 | CASSFRWGANYGYTF | TGCGCCAGCAGCTTCAGATGGGGAGCTAACTATGGCTACACCTTC
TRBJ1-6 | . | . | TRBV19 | CASSVLWTQGNSPLHF | TGTGCCAGTAGTGTCCTCTGGACACAGGGTAATTCACCCCTCCACTTT
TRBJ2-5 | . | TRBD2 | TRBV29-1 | CSVFPSGGETQYF | TGCAGCGTCTTTCCTAGCGGGGGTGAGACCCAGTACTTC
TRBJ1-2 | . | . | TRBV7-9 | CASSSDRSEVSRDGYTF | TGTGCCAGCAGCTCCGACAGATCCGAGGTGTCGAGAGATGGCTACACCTTC
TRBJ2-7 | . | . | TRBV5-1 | CASSQAEGTYEQYF | TGCGCCAGCAGCCAAGCGGAGGGGACCTACGAGCAGTACTTC
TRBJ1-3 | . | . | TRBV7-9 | CASSVELQNTIYF | TGTGCCAGCAGCGTAGAACTACAAAACACCATATATTTT
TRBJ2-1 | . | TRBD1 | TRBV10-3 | CAISLDRGNEQFF | TGTGCCATCAGCCTGGACAGGGGAAATGAGCAGTTCTTC
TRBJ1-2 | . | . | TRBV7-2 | CASSLDTHYGYTF | TGTGCCAGCAGCTTAGATACTCACTATGGCTACACCTTC
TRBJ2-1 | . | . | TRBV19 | CASRNQGGGEQFF | TGTGCCAGCAGAAACCAGGGGGGCGGTGAGCAGTTCTTC
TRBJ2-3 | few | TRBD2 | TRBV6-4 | CASSGSAGGGNTQYF | TGTGCCAGCAGTGGGAGTGCGGGGGGCGGAAATACGCAGTATTTT
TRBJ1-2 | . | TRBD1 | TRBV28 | CASQPPGQYYGYTF | TGTGCCTCCCAACCCCCGGGACAGTACTATGGCTACACCTTC
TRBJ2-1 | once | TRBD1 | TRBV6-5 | CASHRQGSYNEQFF | TGTGCCAGCCACCGACAGGGGAGTTACAATGAGCAGTTCTTC
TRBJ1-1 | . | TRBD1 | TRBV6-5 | CASSPQQGARTEAFF | TGTGCCAGCAGTCCACAACAGGGGGCCAGGACTGAAGCTTTCTTT
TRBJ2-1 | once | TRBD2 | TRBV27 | CASSSEIAGATNEQFF | TGTGCCAGCAGTTCAGAGATAGCGGGAGCGACTAATGAGCAGTTCTTC
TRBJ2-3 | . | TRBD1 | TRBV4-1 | CASQDRGLTDTQYF | TGCGCCAGCCAGGACAGGGGGCTCACAGATACGCAGTATTTT
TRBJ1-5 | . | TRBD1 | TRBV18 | CASSPGQAPGGPQHF | TGTGCCAGCTCGCCGGGACAGGCCCCCGGAGGGCCCCAGCATTTT
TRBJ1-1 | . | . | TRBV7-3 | CASSLKSGYEAFF | TGTGCCAGCAGCTTAAAATCAGGGTATGAAGCTTTCTTT
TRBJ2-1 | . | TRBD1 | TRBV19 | CASSTPGQGALGEQFF | TGTGCCAGTAGTACCCCGGGACAGGGGGCGCTCGGGGAGCAGTTCTTC
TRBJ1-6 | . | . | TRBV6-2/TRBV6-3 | CASSYTRDWDSPLHF | TGTGCCAGCAGTTACACCCGGGATTGGGATTCACCCCTCCACTTT